The source of this T cell receptor beta chain is a study of blood T cell repertoires in COVID-19 (dated by TCRdb to 2018 to 2021). A note on the overall study: Samples covering the acute and convalescent phases of COVID-19 were provided by collaborators in the United States, Italy and Spain. Nearly every sample came with metadata listing a de-identified subject ID, COVID-19 status, age in years and sex. Deeply sampled blood TCRbeta repertoires from subjects exposed to, actively infected with, or recovered from COVID-19 were included in the dataset. The repertoires were made available in a free public database intended to serve as a resource for research on the immune response to SARS-CoV-2. The material from the prospective study consisted of cDNA or gDNA derived from T cells, B-cell-depleted T cells, or PBMCs. Where available, HLA class I and class II types were taken from metadata supplied by the sample provider and were not determined by assay-based typing. Samples came from the ongoing ImmuneRACE study (first 160 participants) plus 1,254 subjects from 6 global collaborators. Points the paper makes about the study in general: The quantity of clinical and demographic metadata differed by source and by participant and was supplied without curation.

Each collaborating institution followed its own protocols to collect whole blood in K2EDTA tubes. For TCRbeta analysis, collaborator samples were shipped as frozen whole blood, as isolated PBMCs, or as DNA extracted from either sample type. With respect to this clone: There is no known antigen for this receptor. The input lacks base qualities; no much larger clone sits a single base away.

Including cysteine and phenylalanine, the CDR3 has 15 amino acids. Of the read, only the CDR3 DNA is kept; its 45 bases are in frame from base 1. CDR1 and CDR2 are drawn from the germline V gene (reference sequence): PRHDT, FYEKMQ. Trimming at the junction amounts to 6 bases on V and 9 bases on J, and the germline ends lie 18 bases apart. TCRbeta CDR3 regions were amplified from genomic DNA by means of the immunoSEQ Assay, a bias-controlled multiplex PCR. The authors' analysis ran thus. Nucleated cell counts per sample were estimated from amplification of reference gene primers within the assay. To quantify the absolute abundance of each unique TCRbeta CDR3 rearrangement, sequence reads were collapsed and filtered. For each sample, productive Simpson clonality was calculated as the square root of Simpson's diversity index across productive rearrangements. Here the immuneACCESS table is served through TCRdb, limited to in-frame sequences with V and J called. Missing clones are a known gap in these copies; in checked studies unresolved V genes cover under half, and the rest lacks a known reason. From that table come the V and J calls and clone size; the DNA was used to work out D and trimming. The sample includes 200,000 to 300,000 clones, with approximately 86% observed a single time. Jointly, the top ten make up almost 2% of the sample.

The sample comprised peripheral blood. The chain was built from TRBV13 and TRBJ1-6; a weak D assignment points to TRBD1 (5 bases agree). This TCR was sampled from a man aged 30-40 years with active or convalescent COVID-19. The nucleotide sequence reads TGTGCCAGCAGAGATCTGGGGCAGGCTGGTTCACCCCTCCACTTT. It codes for CASRDLGQAGSPLHF.